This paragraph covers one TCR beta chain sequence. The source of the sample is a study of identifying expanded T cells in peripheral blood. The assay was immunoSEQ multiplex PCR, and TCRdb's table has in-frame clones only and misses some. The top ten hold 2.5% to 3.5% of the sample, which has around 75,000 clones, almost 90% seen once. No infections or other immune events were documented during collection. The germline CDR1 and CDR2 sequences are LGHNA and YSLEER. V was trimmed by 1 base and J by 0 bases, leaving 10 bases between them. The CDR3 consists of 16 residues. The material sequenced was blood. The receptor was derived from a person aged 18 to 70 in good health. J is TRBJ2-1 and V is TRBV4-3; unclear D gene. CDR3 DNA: TGCGCCAGCAGCCAAGCGGACGGATCCTCCTACAATGAGCAGTTCTTC. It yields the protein CASSQADGSSYNEQFF.